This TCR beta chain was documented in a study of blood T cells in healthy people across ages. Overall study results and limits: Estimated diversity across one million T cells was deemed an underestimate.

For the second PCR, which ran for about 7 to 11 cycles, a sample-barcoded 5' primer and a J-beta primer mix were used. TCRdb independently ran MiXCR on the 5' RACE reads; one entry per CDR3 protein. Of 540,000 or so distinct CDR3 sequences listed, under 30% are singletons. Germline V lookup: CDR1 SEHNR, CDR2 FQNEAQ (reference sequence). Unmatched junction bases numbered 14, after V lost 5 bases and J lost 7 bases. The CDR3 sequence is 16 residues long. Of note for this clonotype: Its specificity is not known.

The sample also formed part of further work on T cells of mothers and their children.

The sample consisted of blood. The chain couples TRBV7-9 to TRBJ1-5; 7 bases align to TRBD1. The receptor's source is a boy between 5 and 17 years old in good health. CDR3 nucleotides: TGTGCCAGCAGCACGTCGACAGGGAGCATAAGGCAGCCCCAGCATTTT. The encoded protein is CASSTSTGSIRQPQHF.